This T cell receptor beta chain was recorded in a study of PD-L1 blockade in urothelial cancer. Stated time point: pretreatment peripheral blood. Individual patients had between 1 and 8 samples, taken pretreatment and on-treatment. Clones were sequenced by immunoSEQ multiplex PCR, and TCRdb holds only the in-frame ones, with some missing. In the table there are tens of thousands of clones, roughly 76% of which are singletons. This TCR derives from a man between 65 and 85 years old with urothelial cancer. The sequenced sample was PBMCs, obtained around atezolizumab (anti-PD-L1) treatment.

CDR3 loop: CASSISKGTGSYYGYTF. In nucleotides, the CDR3 is TGTGCCAGTAGTATTTCTAAAGGGACAGGGTCCTACTATGGCTACACCTTC. The V gene is TRBV19, the J gene TRBJ1-2, with TRBD1 matching 9 bases. The CDR3 consists of 17 residues. Germline loops: CDR1 LNHDA, CDR2 SQIVND (reference sequence). The junction had 11 bases not matched to a gene; V was cut back by 3 bases and J by 3 bases.